This entry concerns a single T cell receptor (beta chain). The data originate from a study of control samples from healthy donors and cancer patients. TCRdb keeps only in-frame clones here, not all; method: immunoSEQ multiplex PCR. The sample records hundreds of thousands of clones, about four fifths being singletons. CDR3 length equals 15 residues. Germline V gene sequence: CDR1 SGHNT, CDR2 YYREEE (reference sequence). The V and J ends lost 0 bases and 3 bases respectively, with 12 bases between them. The genes are TRBV5-4 and TRBJ1-1; possibly TRBD1 for D (6 bases). Sequenced: PBMCs. The TCR originated in a woman aged 60-75 years with lung cancer. The CDR3 reads CASSLAWGRDTEAFF. CDR3 coding DNA: TGTGCCAGCAGCTTGGCGTGGGGGCGGGACACTGAAGCTTTCTTT. Full variable domain (outside the CDR3, taken from reference TRBV5-4 and TRBJ1-1): ETGVTQSPTHLIKTRGQQVTLRCSSQSGHNTVSWYQQALGQGPQFIFQYYREEENGRGNFPPRFSGLQFPNYSSELNVNALELDDSALYLCASSLAWGRDTEAFFGQGTRLTVV.